This T cell receptor (beta chain) stems from a study of cytomegalovirus exposure and HLA in healthy donors. General study points: Later on, an analysis found that several of the most significant clusters appeared to be linked to common viral pathogens, which included parvovirus B19. It was likely that a cluster of highly shared sequence variants was a sequencing artifact.

Trimming pared 4 bases from V and 6 bases from J, leaving 23 bases between. The CDR3 runs to 16 residues. Germline V gene lookup returns CDR1 GTSNPN and CDR2 SVGIG (reference sequence). In regard to this clone: The antigen remains undetermined.

Nominal health characterized the donors when sampled, though unrecorded immune exposures were likely. The PCR was carried out with 60 Vbeta primers and 13 Jbeta primers. Sequenced by immunoSEQ multiplex PCR; TCRdb stores in-frame clones only, minus some. This sample contains tens of thousands of clones. The TCR was taken from a man aged 25 to 40 in good health and CMV-seropositive. This rearrangement joins TRBV30 to TRBJ2-3, with D perhaps TRBD1 (5 bases). Sequenced sample: PBMCs. The CDR3 protein is CAWNFRVGRDFDTQYF. In nucleotides, the CDR3 is TGTGCCTGGAACTTTAGAGTGGGCAGGGATTTTGATACGCAGTATTTT. The whole variable domain, filled in from reference TRBV30 and TRBJ2-3, reads SQTIHQWPATLVQPVGSPLSLECTVEGTSNPNLYWYRQAAGRGLQLLFYSVGIGQISSEVPQNLSASRPQDRQFILSSKKLLLSDSGFYLCAWNFRVGRDFDTQYFGPGTRLTVL.